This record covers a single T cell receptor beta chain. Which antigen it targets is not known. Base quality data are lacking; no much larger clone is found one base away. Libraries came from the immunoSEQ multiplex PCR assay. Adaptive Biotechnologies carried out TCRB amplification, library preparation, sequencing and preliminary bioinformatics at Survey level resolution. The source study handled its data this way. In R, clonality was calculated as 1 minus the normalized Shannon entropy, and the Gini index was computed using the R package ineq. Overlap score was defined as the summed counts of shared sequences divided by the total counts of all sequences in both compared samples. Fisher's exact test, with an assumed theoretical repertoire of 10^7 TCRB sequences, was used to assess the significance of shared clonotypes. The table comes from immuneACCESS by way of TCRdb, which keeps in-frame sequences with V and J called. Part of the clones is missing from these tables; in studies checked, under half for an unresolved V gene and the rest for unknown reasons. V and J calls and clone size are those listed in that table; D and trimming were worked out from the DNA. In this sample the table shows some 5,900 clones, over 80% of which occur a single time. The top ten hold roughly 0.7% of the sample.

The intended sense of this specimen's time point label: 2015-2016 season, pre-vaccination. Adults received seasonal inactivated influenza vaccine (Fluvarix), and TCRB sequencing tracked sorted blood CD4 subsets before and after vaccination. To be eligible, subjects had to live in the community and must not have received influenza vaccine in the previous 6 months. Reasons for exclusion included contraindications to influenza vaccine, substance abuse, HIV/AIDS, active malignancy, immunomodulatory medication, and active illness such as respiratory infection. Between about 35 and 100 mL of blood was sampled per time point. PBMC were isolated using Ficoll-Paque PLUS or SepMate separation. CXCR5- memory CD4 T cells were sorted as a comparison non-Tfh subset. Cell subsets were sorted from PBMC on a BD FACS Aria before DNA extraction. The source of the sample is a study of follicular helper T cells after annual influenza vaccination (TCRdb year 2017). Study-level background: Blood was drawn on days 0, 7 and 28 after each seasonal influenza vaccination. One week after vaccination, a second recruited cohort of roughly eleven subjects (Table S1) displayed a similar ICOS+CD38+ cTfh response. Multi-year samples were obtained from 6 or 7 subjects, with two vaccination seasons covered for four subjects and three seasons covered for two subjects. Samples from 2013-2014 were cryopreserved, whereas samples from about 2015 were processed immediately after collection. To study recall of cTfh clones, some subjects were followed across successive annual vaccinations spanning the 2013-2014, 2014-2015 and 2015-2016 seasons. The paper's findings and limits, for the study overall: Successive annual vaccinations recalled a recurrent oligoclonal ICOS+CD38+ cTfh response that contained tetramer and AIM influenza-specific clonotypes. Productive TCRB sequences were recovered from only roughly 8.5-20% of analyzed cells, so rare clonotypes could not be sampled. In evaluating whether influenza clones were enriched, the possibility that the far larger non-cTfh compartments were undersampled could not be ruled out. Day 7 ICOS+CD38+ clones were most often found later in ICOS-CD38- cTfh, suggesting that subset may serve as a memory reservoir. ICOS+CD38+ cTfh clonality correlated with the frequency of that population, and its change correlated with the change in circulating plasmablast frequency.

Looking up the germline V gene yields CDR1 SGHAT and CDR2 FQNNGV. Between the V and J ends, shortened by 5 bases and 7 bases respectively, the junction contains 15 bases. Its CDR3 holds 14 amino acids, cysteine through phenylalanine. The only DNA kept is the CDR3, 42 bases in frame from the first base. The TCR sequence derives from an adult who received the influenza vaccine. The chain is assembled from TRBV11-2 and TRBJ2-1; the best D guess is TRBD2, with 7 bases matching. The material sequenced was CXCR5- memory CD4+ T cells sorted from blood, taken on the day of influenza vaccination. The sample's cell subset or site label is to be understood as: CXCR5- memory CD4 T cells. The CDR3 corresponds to CASSPSRGANEQFF. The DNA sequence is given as TGTGCCAGCAGCCCCAGCCGGGGGGCAAATGAGCAGTTCTTC.